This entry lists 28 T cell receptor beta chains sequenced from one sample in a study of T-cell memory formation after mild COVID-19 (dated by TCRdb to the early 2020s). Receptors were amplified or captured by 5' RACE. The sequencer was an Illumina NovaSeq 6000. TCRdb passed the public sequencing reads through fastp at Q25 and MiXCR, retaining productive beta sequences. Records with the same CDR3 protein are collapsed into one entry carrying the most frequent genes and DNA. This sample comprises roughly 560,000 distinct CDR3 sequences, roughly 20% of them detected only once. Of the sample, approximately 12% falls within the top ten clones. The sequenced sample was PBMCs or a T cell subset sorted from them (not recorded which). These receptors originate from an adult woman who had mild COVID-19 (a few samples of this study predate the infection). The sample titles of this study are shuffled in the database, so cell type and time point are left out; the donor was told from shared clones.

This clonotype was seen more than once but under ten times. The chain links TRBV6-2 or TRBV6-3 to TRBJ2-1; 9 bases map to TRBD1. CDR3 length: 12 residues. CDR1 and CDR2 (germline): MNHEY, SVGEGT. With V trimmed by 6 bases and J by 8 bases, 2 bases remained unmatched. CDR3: CASRDRGDEQFF. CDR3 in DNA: TGTGCCAGCAGGGACAGGGGCGATGAGCAGTTCTTC.

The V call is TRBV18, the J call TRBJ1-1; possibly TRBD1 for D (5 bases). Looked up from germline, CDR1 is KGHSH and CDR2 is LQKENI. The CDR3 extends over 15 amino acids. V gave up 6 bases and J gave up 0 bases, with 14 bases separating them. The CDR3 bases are TGTGCCAGCTCGCAATTGGACACAATGAACACTGAAGCTTTCTTT. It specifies CASSQLDTMNTEAFF. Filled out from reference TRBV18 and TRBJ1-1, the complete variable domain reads NAGVMQNPRHLVRRRGQEARLRCSPMKGHSHVYWYRQLPEEGLKFMVYLQKENIIDESGMPKERFSAEFPKEGPSILRIQQVVRGDSAAYFCASSQLDTMNTEAFFGQGTRLTVV.

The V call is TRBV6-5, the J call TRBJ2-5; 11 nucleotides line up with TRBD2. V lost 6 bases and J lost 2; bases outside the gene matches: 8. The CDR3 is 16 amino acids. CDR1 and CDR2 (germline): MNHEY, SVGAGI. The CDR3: CASSQLAGGEQETQYF. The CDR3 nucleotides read TGTGCCAGCAGCCAATTAGCGGGAGGGGAACAAGAGACCCAGTACTTC.

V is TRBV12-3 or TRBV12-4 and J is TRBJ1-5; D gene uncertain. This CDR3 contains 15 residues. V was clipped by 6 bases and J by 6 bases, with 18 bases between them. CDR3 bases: TGTGCCAGCAGCGTAACGTGGAGCGTGGGTCAGCCCCAGCATTTT. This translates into CASSVTWSVGQPQHF.

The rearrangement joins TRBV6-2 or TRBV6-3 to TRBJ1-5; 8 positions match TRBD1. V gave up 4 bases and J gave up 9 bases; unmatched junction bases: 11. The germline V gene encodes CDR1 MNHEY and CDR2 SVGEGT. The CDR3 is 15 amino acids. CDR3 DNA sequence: TGTGCCAGCAGTTCCGACAGGGGCGCATATCGGCCCCAGCATTTT. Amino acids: CASSSDRGAYRPQHF.

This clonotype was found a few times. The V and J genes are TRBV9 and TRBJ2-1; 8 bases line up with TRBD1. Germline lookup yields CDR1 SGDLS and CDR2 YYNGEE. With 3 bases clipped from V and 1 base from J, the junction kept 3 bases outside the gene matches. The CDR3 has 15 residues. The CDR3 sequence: CASSATGGSYNEQFF. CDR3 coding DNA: TGTGCCAGCAGCGCAACAGGGGGATCCTACAATGAGCAGTTCTTC.

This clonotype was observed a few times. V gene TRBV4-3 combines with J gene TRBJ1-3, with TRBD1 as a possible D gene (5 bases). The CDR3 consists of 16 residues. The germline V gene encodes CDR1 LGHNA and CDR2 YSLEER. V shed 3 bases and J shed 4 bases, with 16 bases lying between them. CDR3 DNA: TGCGCCAGCAGCCATGGAGTAGGGGACGGAGGAAACACCATATATTTT. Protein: CASSHGVGDGGNTIYF.

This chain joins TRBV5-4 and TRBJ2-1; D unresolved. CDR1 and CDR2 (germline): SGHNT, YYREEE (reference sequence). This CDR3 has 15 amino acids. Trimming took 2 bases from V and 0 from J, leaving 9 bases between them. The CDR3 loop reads CASSFDDSSYNEQFF. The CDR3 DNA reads TGTGCCAGCAGCTTCGATGATAGCTCCTACAATGAGCAGTTCTTC.

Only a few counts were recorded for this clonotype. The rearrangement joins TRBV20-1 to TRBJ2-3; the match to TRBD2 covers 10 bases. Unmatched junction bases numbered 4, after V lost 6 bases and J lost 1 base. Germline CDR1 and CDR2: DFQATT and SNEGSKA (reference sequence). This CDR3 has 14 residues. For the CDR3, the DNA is TGCAGTGCCCCCGGACTAGCGGGCACAGATACGCAGTATTTT. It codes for CSAPGLAGTDTQYF.

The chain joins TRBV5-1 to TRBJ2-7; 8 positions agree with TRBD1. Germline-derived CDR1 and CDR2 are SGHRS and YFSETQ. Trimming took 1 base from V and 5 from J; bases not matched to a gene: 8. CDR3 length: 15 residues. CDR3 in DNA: TGCGCCAGCAGCTTGTACGGACAGGGAAACGACGAGCAGTACTTC. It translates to CASSLYGQGNDEQYF.

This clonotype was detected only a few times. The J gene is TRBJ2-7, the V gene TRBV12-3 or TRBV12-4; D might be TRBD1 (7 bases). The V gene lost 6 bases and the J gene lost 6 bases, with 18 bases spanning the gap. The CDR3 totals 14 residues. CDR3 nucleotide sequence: TGTGCCAGCAGCCCCAGGGGGGACCCAATCGAGCAGTACTTC. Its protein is CASSPRGDPIEQYF.

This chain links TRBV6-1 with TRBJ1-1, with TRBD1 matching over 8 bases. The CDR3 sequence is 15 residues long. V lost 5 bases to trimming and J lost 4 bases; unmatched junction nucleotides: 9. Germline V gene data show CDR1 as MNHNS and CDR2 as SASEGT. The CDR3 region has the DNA TGTGCCAGCAGTATTCAGACAGGGGCCCCCACTGAAGCTTTCTTT. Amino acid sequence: CASSIQTGAPTEAFF.

CDR3 sequence reads: CASSTDREVTGELFF. The CDR3 DNA reads TGTGCCAGCAGCACGGACAGGGAGGTCACCGGGGAGCTGTTTTTT. The chain employs TRBV5-6 and TRBJ2-2; 8 bases are shared with TRBD1. The ends lost 4 bases at V and 4 bases at J; junction bases unmatched: 6. Germline assignment: CDR1 SGHDT and CDR2 YYEEEE. The CDR3 length is 15 residues.

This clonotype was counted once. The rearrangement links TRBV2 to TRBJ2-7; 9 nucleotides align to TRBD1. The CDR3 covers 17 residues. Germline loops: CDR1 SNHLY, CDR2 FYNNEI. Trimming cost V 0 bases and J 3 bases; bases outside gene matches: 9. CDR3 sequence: CASSEAVPGTGFYEQYF. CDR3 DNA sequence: TGTGCCAGCAGTGAAGCGGTTCCCGGGACAGGGTTCTACGAGCAGTACTTC.

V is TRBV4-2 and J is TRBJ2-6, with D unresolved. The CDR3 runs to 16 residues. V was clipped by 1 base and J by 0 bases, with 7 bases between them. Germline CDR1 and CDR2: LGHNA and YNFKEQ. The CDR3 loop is CASSQVVSSGANVLTF. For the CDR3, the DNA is TGTGCCAGCAGCCAAGTGGTCAGCTCTGGGGCCAACGTCCTGACTTTC.

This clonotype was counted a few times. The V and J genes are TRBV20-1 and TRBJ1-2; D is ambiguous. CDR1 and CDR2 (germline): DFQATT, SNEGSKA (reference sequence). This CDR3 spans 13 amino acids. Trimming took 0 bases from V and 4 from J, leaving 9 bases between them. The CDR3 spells CSARDRTPYGYTF. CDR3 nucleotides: TGCAGTGCTAGAGATAGGACTCCCTATGGCTACACCTTC.

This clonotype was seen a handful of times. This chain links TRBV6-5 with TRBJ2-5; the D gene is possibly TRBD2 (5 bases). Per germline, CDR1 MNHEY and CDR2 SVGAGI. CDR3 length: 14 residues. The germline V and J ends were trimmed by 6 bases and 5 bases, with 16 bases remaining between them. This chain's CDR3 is CASSYPGERETQYF. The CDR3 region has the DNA TGTGCCAGCAGCTACCCCGGGGAGCGTGAGACCCAGTACTTC.

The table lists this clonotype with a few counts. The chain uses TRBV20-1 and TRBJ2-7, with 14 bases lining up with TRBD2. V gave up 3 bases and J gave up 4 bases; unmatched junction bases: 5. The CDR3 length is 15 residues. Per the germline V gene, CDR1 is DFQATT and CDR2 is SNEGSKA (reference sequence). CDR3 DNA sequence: TGCAGTGCTAGCGGGACTAGCGGGAGTGCGTACGAGCAGTACTTC. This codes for CSASGTSGSAYEQYF.

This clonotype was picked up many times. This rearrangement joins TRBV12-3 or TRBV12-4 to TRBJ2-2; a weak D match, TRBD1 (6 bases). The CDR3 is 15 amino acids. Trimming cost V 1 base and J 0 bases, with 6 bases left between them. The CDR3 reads CASSLEGANTGELFF. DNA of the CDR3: TGTGCCAGCAGTTTAGAGGGGGCGAACACCGGGGAGCTGTTTTTT.

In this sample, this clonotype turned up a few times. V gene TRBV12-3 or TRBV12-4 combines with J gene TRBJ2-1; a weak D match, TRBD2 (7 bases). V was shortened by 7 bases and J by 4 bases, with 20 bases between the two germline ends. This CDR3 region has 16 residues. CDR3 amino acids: CASTVGGGLTYNEQFF. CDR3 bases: TGTGCCAGCACCGTAGGGGGGGGATTAACTTACAATGAGCAGTTCTTC.

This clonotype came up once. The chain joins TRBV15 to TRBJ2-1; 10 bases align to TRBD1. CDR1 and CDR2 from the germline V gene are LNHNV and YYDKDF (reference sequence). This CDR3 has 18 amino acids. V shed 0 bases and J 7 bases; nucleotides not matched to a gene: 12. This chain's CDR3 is CATSRDIPGTGERNEQFF. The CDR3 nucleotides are TGTGCCACCAGCAGAGATATTCCCGGGACAGGGGAAAGGAATGAGCAGTTCTTC.

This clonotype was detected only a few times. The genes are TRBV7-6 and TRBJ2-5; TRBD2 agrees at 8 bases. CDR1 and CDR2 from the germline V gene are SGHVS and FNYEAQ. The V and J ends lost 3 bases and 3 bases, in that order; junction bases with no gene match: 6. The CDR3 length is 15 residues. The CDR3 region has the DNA TGTGCCAGCAGCTTTGGAGCGGGAGTAAAAGAGACCCAGTACTTC. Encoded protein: CASSFGAGVKETQYF.

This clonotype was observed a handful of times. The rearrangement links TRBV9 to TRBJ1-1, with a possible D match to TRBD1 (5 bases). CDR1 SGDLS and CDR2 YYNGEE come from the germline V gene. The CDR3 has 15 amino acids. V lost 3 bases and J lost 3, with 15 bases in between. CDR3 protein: CASSALDTFDTEAFF. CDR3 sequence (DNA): TGTGCCAGCAGCGCATTGGACACCTTCGACACTGAAGCTTTCTTT.

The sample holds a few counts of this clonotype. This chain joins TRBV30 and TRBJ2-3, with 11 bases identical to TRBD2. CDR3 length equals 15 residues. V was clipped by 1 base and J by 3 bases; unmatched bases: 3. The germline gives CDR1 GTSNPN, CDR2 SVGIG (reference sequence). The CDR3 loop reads CAWSDTSGSTDTQYF. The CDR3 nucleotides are TGTGCCTGGAGTGATACTAGCGGGAGTACAGATACGCAGTATTTT.

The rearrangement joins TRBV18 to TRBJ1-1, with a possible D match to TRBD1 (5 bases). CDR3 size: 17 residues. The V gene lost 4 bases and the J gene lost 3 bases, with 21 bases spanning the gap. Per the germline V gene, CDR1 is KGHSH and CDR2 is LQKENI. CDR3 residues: CASSLNGHPGRDTEAFF. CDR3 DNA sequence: TGTGCCAGCTCACTCAACGGACACCCGGGGAGGGACACTGAAGCTTTCTTT. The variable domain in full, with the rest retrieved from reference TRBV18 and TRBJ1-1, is NAGVMQNPRHLVRRRGQEARLRCSPMKGHSHVYWYRQLPEEGLKFMVYLQKENIIDESGMPKERFSAEFPKEGPSILRIQQVVRGDSAAYFCASSLNGHPGRDTEAFFGQGTRLTVV.

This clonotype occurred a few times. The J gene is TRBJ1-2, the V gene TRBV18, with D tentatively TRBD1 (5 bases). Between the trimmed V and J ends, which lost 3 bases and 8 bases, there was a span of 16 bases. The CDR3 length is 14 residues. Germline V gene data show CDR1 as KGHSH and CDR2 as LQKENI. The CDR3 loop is CASSPENWGSGYTF. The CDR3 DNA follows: TGTGCCAGCTCACCGGAAAATTGGGGGAGCGGCTACACCTTC.

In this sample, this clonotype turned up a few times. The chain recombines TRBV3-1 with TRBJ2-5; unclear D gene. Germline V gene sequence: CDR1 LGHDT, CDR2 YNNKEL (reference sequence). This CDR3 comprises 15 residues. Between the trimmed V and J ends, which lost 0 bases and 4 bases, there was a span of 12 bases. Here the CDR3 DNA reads TGTGCCAGCAGCCAAGAATCAGGCTTAGGAGAGACCCAGTACTTC. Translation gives CASSQESGLGETQYF.

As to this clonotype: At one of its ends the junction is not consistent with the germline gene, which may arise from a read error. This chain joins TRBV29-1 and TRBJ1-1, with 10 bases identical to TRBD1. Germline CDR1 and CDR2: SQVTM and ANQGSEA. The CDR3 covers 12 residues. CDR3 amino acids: CSAEPGQGEAFF. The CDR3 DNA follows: TGCAGCGCTGAACCGGGACAGGGGGAAGCTTTCTTT. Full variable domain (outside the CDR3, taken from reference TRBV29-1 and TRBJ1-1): SAVISQKPSRDICQRGTSLTIQCQVDSQVTMMFWYRQQPGQSLTLIATANQGSEATYESGFVIDKFPISRPNLTFSTLTVSNMSPEDSSIYLCSAEPGQGEAFFGQGTRLTVV.